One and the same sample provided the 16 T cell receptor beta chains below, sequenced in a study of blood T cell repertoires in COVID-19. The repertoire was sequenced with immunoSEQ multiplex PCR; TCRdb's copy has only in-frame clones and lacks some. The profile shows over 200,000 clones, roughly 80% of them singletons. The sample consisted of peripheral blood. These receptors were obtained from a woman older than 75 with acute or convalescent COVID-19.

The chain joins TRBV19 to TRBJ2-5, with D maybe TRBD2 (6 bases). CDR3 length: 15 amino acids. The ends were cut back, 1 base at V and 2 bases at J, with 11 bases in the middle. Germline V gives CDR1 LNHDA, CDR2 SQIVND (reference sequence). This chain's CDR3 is CASSIGGTTQETQYF. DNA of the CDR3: TGTGCCAGTAGTATAGGCGGGACGACTCAAGAGACCCAGTACTTC.

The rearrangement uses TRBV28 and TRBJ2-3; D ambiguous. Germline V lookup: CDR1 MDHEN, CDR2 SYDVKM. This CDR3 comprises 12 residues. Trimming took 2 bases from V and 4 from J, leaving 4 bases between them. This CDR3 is CASSLLADTQYF. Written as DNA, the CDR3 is TGTGCCAGCAGTTTACTAGCAGATACGCAGTATTTT.

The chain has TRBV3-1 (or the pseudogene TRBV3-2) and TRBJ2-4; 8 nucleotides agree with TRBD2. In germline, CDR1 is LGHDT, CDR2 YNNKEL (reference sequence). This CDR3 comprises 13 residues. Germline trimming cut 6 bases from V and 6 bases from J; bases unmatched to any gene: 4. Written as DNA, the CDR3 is TGTGCCAGCAGAACTAGCGGAGTAAACATTCAGTACTTC. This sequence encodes CASRTSGVNIQYF.

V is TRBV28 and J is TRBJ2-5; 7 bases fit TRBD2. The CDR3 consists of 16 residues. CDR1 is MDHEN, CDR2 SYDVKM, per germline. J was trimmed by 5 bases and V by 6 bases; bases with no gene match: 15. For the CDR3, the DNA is TGTGCCAGCAGCCCGAGTCTAGCGGCAATGAGGGAGACCCAGTACTTC. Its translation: CASSPSLAAMRETQYF.

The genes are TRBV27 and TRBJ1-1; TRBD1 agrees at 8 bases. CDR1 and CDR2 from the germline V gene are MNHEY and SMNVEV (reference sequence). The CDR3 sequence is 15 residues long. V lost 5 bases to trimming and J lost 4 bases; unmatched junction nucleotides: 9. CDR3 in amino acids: CASSIQPTGVTEAFF. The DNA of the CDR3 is TGTGCCAGCAGTATCCAACCGACAGGGGTCACTGAAGCTTTCTTT.

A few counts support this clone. The CDR3 sequence: CAISGRTGGQGTDTQYF. CDR3 nucleotide sequence: TGTGCCATCAGTGGTAGGACAGGGGGCCAAGGCACAGATACGCAGTATTTT. The J gene is TRBJ2-3, the V gene TRBV10-3, with 11 bases aligning to TRBD1. CDR1 ENHRY and CDR2 SYGVKD come from the germline V gene. The CDR3 has 17 residues. V gave up 4 bases and J gave up 1 base; unmatched junction bases: 7.

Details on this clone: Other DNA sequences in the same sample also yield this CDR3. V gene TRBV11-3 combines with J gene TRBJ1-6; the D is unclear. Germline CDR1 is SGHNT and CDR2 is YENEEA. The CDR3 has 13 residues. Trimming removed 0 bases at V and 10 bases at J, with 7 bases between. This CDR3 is CASSLDRESPLHF. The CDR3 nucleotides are TGTGCCAGCAGCTTAGATCGGGAGTCACCCCTCCACTTT.

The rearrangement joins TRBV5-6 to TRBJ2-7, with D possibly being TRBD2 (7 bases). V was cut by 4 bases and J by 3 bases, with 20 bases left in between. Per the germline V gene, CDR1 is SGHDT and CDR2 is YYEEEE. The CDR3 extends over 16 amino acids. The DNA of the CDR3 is TGTGCCAGCAGCCCGCGGGGAGCGGGGACATACTACGAGCAGTACTTC. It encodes CASSPRGAGTYYEQYF.

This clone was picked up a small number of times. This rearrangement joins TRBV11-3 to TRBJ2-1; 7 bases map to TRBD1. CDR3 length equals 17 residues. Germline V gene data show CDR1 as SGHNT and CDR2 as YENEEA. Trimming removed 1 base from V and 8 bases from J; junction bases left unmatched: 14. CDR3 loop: CASSLGGGGPRADEQFF. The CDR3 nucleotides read TGTGCCAGCAGCTTAGGAGGGGGCGGGCCAAGGGCGGATGAGCAGTTCTTC.

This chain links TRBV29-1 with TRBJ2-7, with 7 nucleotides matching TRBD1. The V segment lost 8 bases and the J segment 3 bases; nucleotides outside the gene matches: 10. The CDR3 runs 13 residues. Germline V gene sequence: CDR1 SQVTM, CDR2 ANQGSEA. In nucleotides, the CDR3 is TGCAGCACCACGACAGGGTTGGGCTACGAGCAGTACTTC. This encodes CSTTTGLGYEQYF.

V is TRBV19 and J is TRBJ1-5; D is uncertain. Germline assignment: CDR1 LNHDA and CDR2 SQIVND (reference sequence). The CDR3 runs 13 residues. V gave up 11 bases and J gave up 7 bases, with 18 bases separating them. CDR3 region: CACEAGTRQPQHF. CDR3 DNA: TGTGCCTGTGAGGCTGGTACGCGACAGCCCCAGCATTTT.

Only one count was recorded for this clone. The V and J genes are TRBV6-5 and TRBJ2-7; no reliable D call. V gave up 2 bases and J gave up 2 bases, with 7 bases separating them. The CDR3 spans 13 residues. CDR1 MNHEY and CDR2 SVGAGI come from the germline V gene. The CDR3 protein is CASSYGQTYEQYF. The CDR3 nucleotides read TGTGCCAGCAGTTACGGGCAGACCTACGAGCAGTACTTC.

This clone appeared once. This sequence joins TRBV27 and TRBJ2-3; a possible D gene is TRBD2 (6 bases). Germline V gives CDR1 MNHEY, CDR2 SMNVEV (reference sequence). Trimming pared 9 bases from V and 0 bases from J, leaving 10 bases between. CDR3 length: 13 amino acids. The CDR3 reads CASRGYSTDTQYF. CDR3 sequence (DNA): TGTGCCAGTCGGGGGTATAGCACAGATACGCAGTATTTT.

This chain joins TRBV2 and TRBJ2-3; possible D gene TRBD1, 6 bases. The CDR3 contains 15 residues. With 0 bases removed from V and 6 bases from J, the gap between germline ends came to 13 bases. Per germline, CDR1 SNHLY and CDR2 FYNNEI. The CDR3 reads CASSEASDSFDTQYF. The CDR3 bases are TGTGCCAGCAGTGAAGCGTCGGACAGCTTCGATACGCAGTATTTT.

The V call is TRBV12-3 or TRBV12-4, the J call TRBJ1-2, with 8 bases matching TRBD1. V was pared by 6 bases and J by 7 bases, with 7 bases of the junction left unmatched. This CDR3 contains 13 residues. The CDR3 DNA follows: TGTGCCAGCAGGCTGACAGGGGATGGTGGCTACACCTTC. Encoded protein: CASRLTGDGGYTF.

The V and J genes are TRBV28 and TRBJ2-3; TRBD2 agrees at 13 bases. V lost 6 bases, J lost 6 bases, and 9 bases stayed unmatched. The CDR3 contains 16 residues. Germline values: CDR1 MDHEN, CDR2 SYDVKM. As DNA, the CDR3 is TGTGCCAGCAGCCCCGGACTAGCGGGAGTTGGTGATACGCAGTATTTT. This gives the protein CASSPGLAGVGDTQYF.